One T cell receptor beta chain is described in this entry. What it binds is not known. This may be a read error: a much more frequent sequence differs by one nucleotide. Individual cDNA molecules received unique molecular identifiers during library preparation. One entry per CDR3 protein, called by TCRdb with MiXCR from the 5' RACE reads. The top ten clones hold roughly 5% of a sample with 50,000 to 60,000 distinct CDR3 sequences, approximately 6.3% of them seen once. Germline-derived CDR1 and CDR2 are LGHNA and YNFKEQ. This CDR3 is 17 amino acids long. V was clipped by 3 bases and J by 2 bases, with 20 bases between them. This record comes from a study of early T cells in non-severe SARS-CoV-2 infection. Across the whole study: Sequencing of bulk RNA from unsorted whole blood was done, without chain pairing. Study findings and constraints: In VDJdb matching, anti-spike CD8 responses were favored while private and CD4 specificities went missing.

This sequence joins TRBV4-2 and TRBJ2-7; a possible D gene is TRBD1 (6 bases). The starting material was whole blood, obtained at baseline. The source of this sequence is an adult who was a healthcare worker with PCR-confirmed SARS-CoV-2 infection or an uninfected control (not recorded which). This chain's CDR3 is CASSQASRGLYPYEQYF. The CDR3 DNA reads TGTGCCAGCAGCCAGGCCTCCAGGGGATTATACCCCTACGAGCAGTACTTC.